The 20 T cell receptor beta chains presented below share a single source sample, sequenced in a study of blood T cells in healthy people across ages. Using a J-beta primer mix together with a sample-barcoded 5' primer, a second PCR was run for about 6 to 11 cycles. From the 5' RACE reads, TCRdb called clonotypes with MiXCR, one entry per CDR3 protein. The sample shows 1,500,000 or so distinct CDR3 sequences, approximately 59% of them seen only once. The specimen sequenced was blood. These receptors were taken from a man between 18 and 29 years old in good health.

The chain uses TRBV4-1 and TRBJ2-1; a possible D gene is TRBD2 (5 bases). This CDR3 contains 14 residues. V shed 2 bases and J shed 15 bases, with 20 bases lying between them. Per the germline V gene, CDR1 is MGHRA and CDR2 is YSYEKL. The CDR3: CASSQRPGELGPFF. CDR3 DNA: TGCGCCAGCAGCCAAAGGCCTGGGGAGTTAGGGCCGTTCTTC.

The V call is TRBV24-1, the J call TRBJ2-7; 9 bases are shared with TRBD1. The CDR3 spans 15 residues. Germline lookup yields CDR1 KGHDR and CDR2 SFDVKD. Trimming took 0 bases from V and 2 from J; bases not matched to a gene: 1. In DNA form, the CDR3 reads TGTGCCACCAGTGATTTGGGGGACAGGGCCTACGAGCAGTACTTC. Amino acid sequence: CATSDLGDRAYEQYF.

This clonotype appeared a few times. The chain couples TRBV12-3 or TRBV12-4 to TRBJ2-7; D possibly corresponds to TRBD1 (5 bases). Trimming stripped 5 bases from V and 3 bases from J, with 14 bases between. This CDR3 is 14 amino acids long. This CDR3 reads CASSPDSGIYEQYF. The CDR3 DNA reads TGTGCCAGCAGTCCTGACAGTGGGATCTACGAGCAGTACTTC.

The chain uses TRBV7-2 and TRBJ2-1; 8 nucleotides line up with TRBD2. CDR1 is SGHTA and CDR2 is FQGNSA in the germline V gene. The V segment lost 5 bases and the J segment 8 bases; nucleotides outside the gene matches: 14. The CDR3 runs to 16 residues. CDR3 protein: CASSGWTSSRGHEQFF. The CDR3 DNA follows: TGTGCCAGCAGCGGATGGACTAGCAGCAGGGGCCATGAGCAGTTCTTC.

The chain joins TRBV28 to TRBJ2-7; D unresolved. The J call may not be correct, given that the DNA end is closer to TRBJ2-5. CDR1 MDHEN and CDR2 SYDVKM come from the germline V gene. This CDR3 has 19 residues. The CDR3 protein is CASRPRPDFNLLSSETQYF. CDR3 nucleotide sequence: TGTGCCAGCAGGCCACGACCTGACTTCAACCTTTTGTCGTCGGAGACCCAGTACTTC.

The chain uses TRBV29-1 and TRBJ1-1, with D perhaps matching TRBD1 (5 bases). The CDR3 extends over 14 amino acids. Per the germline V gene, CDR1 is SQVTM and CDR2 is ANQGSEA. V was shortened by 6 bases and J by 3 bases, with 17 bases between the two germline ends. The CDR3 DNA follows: TGCAGCGTCCAGAACCGACAGTCTGACACTGAAGCTTTCTTT. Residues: CSVQNRQSDTEAFF.

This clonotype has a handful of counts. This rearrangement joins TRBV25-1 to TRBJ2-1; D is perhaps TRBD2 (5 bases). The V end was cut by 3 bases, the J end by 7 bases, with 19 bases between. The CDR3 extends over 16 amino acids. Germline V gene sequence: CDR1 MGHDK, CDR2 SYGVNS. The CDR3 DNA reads TGTGCCAGCAGTGACGAGGGAACACCCCATTGGAATGAGCAGTTCTTC. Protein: CASSDEGTPHWNEQFF.

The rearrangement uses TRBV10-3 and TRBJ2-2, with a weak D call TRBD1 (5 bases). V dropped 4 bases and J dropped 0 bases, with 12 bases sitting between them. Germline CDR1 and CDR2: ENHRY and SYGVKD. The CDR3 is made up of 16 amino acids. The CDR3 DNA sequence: TGTGCCATCAGTGGAAAAGGGGATACGAACACCGGGGAGCTGTTTTTT. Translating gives CAISGKGDTNTGELFF.

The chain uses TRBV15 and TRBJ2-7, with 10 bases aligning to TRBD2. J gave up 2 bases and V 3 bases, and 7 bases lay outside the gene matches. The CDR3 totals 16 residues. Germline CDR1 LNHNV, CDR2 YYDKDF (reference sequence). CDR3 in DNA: TGTGCCACCAGCAGGACTAGCGGGTTTAATACCTACGAGCAGTACTTC. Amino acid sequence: CATSRTSGFNTYEQYF.

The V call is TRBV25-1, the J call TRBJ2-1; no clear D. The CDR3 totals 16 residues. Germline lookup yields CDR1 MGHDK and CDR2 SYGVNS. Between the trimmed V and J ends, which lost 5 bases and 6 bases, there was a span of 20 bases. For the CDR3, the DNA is TGTGCCAGCAGTAAATCCGGGCCCCCGCCATCCAATGAGCAGTTCTTC. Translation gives CASSKSGPPPSNEQFF. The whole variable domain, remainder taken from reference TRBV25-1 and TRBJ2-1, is EADIYQTPRYLVIGTGKKITLECSQTMGHDKMYWYQQDPGMELHLIHYSYGVNSTEKGDLSSESTVSRIRTEHFPLTLESARPSHTSQYLCASSKSGPPPSNEQFFGPGTRLTVL.

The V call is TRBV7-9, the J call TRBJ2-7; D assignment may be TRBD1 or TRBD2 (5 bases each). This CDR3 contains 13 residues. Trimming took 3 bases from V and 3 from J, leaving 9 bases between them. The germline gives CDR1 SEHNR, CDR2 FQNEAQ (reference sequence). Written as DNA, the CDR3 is TGTGCCAGCAGCTTCCGGGACGGCTACGAGCAGTACTTC. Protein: CASSFRDGYEQYF.

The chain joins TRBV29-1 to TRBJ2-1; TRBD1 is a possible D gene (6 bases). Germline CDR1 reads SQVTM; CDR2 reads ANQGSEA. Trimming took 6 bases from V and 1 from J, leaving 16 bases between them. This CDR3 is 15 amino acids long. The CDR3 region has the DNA TGCAGCGTGGGGACACCACATTTATCCTACAATGAGCAGTTCTTC. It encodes CSVGTPHLSYNEQFF.

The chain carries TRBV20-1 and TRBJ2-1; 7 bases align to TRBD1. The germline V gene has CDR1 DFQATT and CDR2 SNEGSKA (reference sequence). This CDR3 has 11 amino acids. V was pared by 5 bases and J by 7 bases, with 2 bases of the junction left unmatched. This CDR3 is CSAVQGNEQFF. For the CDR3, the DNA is TGCAGTGCTGTACAGGGGAATGAGCAGTTCTTC.

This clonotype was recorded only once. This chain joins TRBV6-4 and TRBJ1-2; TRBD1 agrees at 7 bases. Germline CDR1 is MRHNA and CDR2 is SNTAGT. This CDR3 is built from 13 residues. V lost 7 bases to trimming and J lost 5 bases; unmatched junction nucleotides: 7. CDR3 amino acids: CASISRQGYGYTF. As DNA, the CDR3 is TGTGCCAGCATCAGCCGACAGGGTTATGGCTACACCTTC.

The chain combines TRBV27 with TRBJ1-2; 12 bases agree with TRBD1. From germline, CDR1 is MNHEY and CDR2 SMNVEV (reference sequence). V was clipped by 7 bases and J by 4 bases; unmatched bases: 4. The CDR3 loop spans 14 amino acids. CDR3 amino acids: CASIGTGGGYGYTF. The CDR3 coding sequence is TGTGCCAGCATCGGGACAGGGGGCGGCTATGGCTACACCTTC.

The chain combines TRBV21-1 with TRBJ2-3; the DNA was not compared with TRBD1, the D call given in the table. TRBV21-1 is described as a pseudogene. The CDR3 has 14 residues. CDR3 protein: CASSKVPSTDTQYF. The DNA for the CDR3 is TGTGCCAGCAGCAAAGTCCCCTCCACAGATACGCAGTATTTT.

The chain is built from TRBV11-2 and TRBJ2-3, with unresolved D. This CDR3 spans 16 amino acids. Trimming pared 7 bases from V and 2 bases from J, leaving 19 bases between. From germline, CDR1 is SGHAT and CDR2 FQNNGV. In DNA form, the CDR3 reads TGTGCCAGCACCGAAGGGAATACGGTCTTCACAGATACGCAGTATTTT. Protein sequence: CASTEGNTVFTDTQYF.

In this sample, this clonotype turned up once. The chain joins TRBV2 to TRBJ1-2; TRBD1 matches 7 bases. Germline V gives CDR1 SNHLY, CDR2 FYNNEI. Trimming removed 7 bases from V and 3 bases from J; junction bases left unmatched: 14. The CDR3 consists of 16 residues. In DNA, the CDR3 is TGTGCCAGCAAGAATTTCGCAGGGGGGGCCTACTATGGCTACACCTTC. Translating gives CASKNFAGGAYYGYTF.

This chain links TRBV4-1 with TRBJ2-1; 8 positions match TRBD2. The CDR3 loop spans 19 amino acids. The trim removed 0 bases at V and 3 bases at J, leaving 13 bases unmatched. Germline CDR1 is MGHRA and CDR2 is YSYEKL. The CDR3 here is CASSQDGTRYTIDYNEQFF. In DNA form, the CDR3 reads TGCGCCAGCAGCCAAGATGGGACTAGGTACACTATCGACTACAATGAGCAGTTCTTC.

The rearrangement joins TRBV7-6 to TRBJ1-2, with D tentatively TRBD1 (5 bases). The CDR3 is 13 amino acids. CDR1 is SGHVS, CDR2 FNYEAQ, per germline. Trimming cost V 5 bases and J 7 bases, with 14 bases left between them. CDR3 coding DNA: TGTGCCAGCAGCCTCGGAGGGGCAACTGGCTACACCTTC. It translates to CASSLGGATGYTF.